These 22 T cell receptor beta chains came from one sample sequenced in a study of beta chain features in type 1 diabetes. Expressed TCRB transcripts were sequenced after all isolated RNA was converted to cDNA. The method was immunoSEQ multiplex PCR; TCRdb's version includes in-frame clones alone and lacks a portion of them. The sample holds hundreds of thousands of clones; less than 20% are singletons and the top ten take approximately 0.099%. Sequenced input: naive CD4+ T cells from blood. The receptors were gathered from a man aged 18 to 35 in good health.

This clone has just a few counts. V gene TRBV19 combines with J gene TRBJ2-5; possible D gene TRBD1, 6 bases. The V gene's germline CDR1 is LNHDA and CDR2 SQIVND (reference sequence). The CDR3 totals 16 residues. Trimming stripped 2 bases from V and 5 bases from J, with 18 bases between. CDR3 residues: CASSIRGKWGAETQYF. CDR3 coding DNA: TGTGCCAGTAGTATAAGGGGGAAATGGGGCGCTGAGACCCAGTACTTC. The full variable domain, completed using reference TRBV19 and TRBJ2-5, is DGGITQSPKYLFRKEGQNVTLSCEQNLNHDAMYWYRQDPGQGLRLIYYSQIVNDFQKGDIAEGYSVSREKKESFPLTVTSAQKNPTAFYLCASSIRGKWGAETQYFGPGTRLLVL.

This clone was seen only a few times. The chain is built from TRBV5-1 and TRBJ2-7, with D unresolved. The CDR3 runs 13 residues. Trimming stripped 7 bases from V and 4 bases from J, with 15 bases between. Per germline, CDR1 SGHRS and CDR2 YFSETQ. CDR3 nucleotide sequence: TGCGCCAGCCGAAGGGCCTCCTCATACGAGCAGTACTTC. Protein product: CASRRASSYEQYF.

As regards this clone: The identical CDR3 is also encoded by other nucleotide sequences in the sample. The CDR3 loop reads CASSLGVGETQYF. The CDR3 DNA is TGTGCCAGCAGCTTAGGGGTGGGAGAGACCCAGTACTTC. V usage is TRBV7-2 and J usage is TRBJ2-5; no firm D call. There are 13 residues in the CDR3. Trimming took off 1 base at V and 4 bases at J, with 7 bases between the two ends. The V gene's germline CDR1 is SGHTA and CDR2 FQGNSA.

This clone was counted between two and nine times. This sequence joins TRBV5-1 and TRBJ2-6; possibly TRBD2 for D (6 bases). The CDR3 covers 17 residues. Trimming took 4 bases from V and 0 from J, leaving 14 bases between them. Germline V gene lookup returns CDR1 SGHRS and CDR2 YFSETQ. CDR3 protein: CASSGGLPGSGANVLTF. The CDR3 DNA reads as TGCGCCAGCAGCGGGGGACTCCCCGGCTCTGGGGCCAACGTCCTGACTTTC.

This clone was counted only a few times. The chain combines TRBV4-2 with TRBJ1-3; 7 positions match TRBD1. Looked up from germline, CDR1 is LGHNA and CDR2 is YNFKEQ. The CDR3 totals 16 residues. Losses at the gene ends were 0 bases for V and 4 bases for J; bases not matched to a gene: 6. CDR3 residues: CASSQDLGTAGNTIYF. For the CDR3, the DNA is TGTGCCAGCAGCCAAGATCTAGGGACAGCCGGAAACACCATATATTTT.

CDR3 amino acids: CASRHVQGRKNIQYF. CDR3 sequence (DNA): TGTGCCAGCAGACACGTACAGGGGAGGAAAAACATTCAGTACTTC. The V gene is TRBV11-2, the J gene TRBJ2-4; possibly TRBD1 for D (7 bases). Deletions cut 6 bases from V and 4 bases from J, with 16 bases between. Germline values: CDR1 SGHAT, CDR2 FQNNGV. This CDR3 has 15 residues.

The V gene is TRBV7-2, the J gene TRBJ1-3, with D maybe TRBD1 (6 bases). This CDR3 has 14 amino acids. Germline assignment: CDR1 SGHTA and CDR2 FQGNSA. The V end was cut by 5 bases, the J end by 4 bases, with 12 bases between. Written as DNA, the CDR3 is TGTGCCAGCAGCCCCTGGGGGGCAGGAAACACCATATATTTT. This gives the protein CASSPWGAGNTIYF.

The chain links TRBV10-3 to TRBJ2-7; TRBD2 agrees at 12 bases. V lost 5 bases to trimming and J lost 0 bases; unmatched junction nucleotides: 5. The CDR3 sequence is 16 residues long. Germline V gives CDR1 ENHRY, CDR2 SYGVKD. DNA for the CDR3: TGTGCCATCAGTACAGGACTAGCGGGAAACTCCTACGAGCAGTACTTC. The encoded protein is CAISTGLAGNSYEQYF.

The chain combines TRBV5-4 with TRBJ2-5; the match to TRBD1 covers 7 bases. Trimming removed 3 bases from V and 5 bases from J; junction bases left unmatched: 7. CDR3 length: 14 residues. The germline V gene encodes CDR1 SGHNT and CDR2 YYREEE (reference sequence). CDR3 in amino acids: CASSSGQPGETQYF. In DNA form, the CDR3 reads TGTGCCAGCAGCTCGGGACAGCCTGGGGAGACCCAGTACTTC.

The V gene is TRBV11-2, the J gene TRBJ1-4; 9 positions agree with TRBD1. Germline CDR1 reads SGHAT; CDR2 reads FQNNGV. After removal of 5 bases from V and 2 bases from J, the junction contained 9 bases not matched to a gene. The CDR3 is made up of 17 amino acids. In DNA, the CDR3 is TGTGCCAGCAGCGGTAGGACAGGGGAGGTCACTAATGAAAAACTGTTTTTT. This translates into CASSGRTGEVTNEKLFF.

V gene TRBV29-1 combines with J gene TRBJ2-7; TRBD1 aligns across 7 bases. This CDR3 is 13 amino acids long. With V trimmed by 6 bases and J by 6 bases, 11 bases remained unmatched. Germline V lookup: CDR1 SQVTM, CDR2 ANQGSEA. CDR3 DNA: TGCAGCGTCGGACAGGCGGTTCCCTCCGAGCAGTACTTC. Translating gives CSVGQAVPSEQYF.

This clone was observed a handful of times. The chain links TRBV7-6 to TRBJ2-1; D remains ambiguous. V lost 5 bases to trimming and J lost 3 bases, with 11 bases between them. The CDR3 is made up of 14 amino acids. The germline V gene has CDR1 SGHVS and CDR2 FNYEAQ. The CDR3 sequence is CASSKSRSYNEQFF. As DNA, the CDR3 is TGTGCCAGCAGCAAGAGTCGGAGCTACAATGAGCAGTTCTTC.

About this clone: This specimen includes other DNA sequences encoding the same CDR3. CDR3 loop: CASSAFSEQYF. In DNA, the CDR3 is TGTGCCAGCAGCGCCTTTTCCGAGCAGTACTTC. This sequence joins TRBV7-2 and TRBJ2-7; D not resolved. V was cut by 5 bases and J by 6 bases, with 8 bases left in between. The germline V gene encodes CDR1 SGHTA and CDR2 FQGNSA. The CDR3 is 11 amino acids.

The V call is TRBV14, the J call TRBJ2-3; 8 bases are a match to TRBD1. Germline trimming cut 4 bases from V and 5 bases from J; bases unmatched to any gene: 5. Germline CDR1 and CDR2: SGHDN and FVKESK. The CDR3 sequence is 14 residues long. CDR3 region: CASSRDRRGDTQYF. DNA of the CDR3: TGTGCCAGCAGCCGGGACAGGCGGGGAGATACGCAGTATTTT.

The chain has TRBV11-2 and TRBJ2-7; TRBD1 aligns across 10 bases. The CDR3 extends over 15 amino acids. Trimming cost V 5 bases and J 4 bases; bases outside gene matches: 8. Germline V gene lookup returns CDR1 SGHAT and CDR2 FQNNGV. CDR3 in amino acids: CASSQGQGVFYEQYF. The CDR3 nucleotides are TGTGCCAGCAGCCAAGGACAGGGGGTTTTTTACGAGCAGTACTTC.

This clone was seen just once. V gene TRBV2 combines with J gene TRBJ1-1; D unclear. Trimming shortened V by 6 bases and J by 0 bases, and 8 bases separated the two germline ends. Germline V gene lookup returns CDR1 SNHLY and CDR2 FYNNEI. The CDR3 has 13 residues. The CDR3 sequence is CASRSDLNTEAFF. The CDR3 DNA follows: TGTGCCAGCAGGTCAGATCTGAACACTGAAGCTTTCTTT. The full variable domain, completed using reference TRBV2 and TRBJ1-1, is EPEVTQTPSHQVTQMGQEVILRCVPISNHLYFYWYRQILGQKVEFLVSFYNNEISEKSEIFDDQFSVERPDGSNFTLKIRSTKLEDSAMYFCASRSDLNTEAFFGQGTRLTVV.

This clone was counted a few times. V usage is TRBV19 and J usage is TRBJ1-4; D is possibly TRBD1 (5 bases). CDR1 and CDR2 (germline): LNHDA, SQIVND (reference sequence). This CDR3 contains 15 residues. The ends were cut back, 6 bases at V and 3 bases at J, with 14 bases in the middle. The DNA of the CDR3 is TGTGCCAGTAGCTTAGGAGGGGCGGCTAATGAAAAACTGTTTTTT. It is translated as CASSLGGAANEKLFF.

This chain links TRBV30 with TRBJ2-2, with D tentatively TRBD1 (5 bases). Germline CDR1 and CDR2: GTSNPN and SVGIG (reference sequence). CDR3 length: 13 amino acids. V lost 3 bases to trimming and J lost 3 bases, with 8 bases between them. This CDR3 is CAWRTGHTGELFF. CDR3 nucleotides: TGTGCCTGGAGAACAGGACACACCGGGGAGCTGTTTTTT.

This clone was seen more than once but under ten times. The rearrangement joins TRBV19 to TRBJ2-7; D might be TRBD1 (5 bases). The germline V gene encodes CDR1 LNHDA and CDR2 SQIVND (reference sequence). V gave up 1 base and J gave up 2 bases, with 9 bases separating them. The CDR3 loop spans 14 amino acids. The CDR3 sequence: CASSIAAGPYEQYF. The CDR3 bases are TGTGCCAGTAGTATAGCGGCAGGGCCCTACGAGCAGTACTTC.

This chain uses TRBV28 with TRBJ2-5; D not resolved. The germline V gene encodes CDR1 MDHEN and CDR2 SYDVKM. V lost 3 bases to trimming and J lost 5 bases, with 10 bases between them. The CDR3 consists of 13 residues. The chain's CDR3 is CASSFRPGETQYF. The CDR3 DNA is TGTGCCAGCAGTTTCAGACCTGGGGAGACCCAGTACTTC.

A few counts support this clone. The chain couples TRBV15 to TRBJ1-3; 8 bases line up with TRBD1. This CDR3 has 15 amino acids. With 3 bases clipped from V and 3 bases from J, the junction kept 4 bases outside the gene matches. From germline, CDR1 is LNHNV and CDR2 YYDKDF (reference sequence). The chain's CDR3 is CATSSGQGVGNTIYF. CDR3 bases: TGTGCCACCAGCAGCGGACAGGGTGTTGGAAACACCATATATTTT.

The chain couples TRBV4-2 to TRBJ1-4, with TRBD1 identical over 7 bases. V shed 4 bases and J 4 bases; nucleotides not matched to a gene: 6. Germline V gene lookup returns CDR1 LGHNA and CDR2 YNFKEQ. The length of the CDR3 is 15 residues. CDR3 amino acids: CASSPGQVDNEKLFF. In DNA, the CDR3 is TGTGCCAGCAGCCCCGGACAGGTTGATAATGAAAAACTGTTTTTT.